This entry features one T cell receptor (beta chain) sequence. Its antigen target is currently unknown. No base-level quality is on record; no much larger clone is a single base apart. This entry comes from a study of cytomegalovirus exposure and HLA in healthy donors (dated by TCRdb to the late 2010s). For the wider study: A later analysis indicated that the 120 or so validation repertoires were generated on the platform also employed for the 700 or so repertoires of the first cohort. Besides the first cohort of some 670 subjects, a separate validation cohort made up of over 95 different subjects was used. To predict cytomegalovirus infection status, the study combined high-throughput TCR immunosequencing, statistical association of individual TCRs with disease status, and machine learning. The study aimed to test whether cataloging public T cell receptors could reveal signatures of past pathogen exposure.

The research as a whole found: While some public TCRs were present in many individuals, most TCR sequences turned up only very rarely across donors. A few of the identified cytomegalovirus-associated TCR beta chains were confirmed in vitro to be specific for cytomegalovirus antigens. The study gave a list of roughly 150 TCR beta chains associated with cytomegalovirus. It was suggested by the authors that the approach could potentially be generalized to other disease states and immunological phenotypes. The validation cohort had no HLA typing available for a later analysis, so co-occurrence within that cohort was assessed over all 130 or so repertoires. Cytomegalovirus status was reported to be diagnosed by the classifier with high specificity and sensitivity in both the original and validation cohorts. A later analysis found that TCRs clustered in the first cohort also tended to co-occur in the 110 or so validation repertoires, with approximately 95% of cluster scores above 0.

Reading from cysteine to phenylalanine, the CDR3 counts 16 amino acids. The read is trimmed to its CDR3 DNA, 48 bases read in frame from base 1. For CDR1 and CDR2, the germline V gene lists SGHRS and YFSETQ. The germline V end is reduced by 0 bases and the J end by 3 bases; junction bases left unmatched: 5. The library was generated by the immunoSEQ multiplex PCR assay. The paper's processing steps were these. A statistical classification framework was built to diagnose cytomegalovirus status from the catalog of TCR beta chain sequences. Drawn from immuneACCESS, this table holds only the in-frame rearrangements with V and J called that TCRdb kept. Clones are partly lost; checked studies trace under half to an unresolved V gene and leave the rest unexplained. The DNA gave D and trimming, while V, J and clone size come from that table. The sample table records more than 90,000 clones; 88% of these occur just once. The ten largest make up about 1.7% of the sample.

The donors belonged to the validation cohort of around 130 subjects, which was separate from the roughly 670-subject first cohort. The rearranged segments are TRBV5-1 and TRBJ2-1; 8 central bases correspond to TRBD2. Sequencing used PBMCs. The receptor was isolated from a man younger than 30 in good health and CMV-seronegative. The bases read TGCGCCAGCAGCTTGGCCCCACTAGCGGACTACAATGAGCAGTTCTTC. This yields the protein CASSLAPLADYNEQFF.